This T cell receptor beta chain comes out of a study of blood T cell repertoires in COVID-19. Which cohort a participant joined came from the clinical history participants gave. In the authors' workflow: Estimation of nucleated cell counts relied on the amplification of reference gene primers. TCRdb's copy holds only in-frame clones and misses some; the assay was immunoSEQ multiplex PCR. For V, J and clone size, that table is used; D and trimming come from the DNA. The sample has some 270,000 clones, around nine tenths seen once. This CDR3 is built from 12 residues. V shed 8 bases and J shed 6 bases, with 10 bases lying between them. CDR1 and CDR2 (germline): MDHEN, SYDVKM.

The V and J genes are TRBV28 and TRBJ1-4; TRBD1 is a possible D gene (5 bases). The source of this sequence is a woman in her thirties or forties who had been exposed to COVID-19. The material sequenced was PBMCs or T cells enriched from blood (not recorded which). The CDR3 region has the DNA TGTGCCAGCGGCAGGGTTGATGAAAAACTGTTTTTT. It is translated as CASGRVDEKLFF.